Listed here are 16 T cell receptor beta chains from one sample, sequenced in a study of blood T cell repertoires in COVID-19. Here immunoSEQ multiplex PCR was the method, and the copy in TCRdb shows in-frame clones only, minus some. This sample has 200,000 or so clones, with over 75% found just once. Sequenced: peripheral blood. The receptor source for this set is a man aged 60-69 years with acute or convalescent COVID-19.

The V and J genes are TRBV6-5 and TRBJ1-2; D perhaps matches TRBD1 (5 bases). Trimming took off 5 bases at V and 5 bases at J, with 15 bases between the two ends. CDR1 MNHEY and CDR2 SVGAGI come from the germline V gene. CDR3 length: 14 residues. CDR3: CASSLQWGGYGYTF. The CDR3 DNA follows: TGTGCCAGCAGTCTACAGTGGGGGGGATATGGCTACACCTTC.

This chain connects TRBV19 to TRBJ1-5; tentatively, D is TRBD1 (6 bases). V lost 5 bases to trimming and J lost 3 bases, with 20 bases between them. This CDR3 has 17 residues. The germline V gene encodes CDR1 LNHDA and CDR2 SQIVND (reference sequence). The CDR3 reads CASSVTPRGYNNQPQHF. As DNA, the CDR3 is TGTGCCAGTAGTGTTACTCCCAGGGGTTATAACAATCAGCCCCAGCATTTT.

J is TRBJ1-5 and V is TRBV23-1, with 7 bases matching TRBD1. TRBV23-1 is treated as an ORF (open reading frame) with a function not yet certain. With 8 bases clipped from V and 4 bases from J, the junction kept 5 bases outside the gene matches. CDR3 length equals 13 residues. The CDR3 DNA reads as TGCGCCAGCCGGACAGGTACTAATCAGCCCCAGCATTTT. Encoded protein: CASRTGTNQPQHF.

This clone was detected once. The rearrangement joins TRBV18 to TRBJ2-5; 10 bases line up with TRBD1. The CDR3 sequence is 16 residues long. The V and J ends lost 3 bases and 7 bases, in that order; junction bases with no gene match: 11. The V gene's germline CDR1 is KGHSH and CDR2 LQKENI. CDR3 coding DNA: TGTGCCAGCTCACCGGACGGGACAGGGGCCGGGGGGACCCAGTACTTC. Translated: CASSPDGTGAGGTQYF.

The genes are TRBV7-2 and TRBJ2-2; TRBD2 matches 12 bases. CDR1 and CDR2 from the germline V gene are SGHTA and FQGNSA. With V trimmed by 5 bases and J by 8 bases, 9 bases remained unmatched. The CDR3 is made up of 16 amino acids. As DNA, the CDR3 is TGTGCCAGCAGCGCCCGACTAGCGGGAGATGGGGGGGAGCTGTTTTTT. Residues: CASSARLAGDGGELFF.

The chain's CDR3 is CASSRGPNTEAFF. The CDR3 region has the DNA TGTGCCAGTAGTAGGGGGCCGAACACTGAAGCTTTCTTT. The chain uses TRBV19 and TRBJ1-1; tentatively, D is TRBD1 (6 bases). Germline V CDR1 and CDR2: LNHDA, SQIVND (reference sequence). Trimming pared 4 bases from V and 1 base from J, leaving 7 bases between. The CDR3 covers 13 residues.

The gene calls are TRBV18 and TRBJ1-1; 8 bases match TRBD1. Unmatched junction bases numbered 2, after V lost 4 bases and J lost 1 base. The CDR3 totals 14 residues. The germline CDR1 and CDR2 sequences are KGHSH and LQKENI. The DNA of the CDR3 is TGTGCCAGCTCACTGACAGGGGCGAACACTGAAGCTTTCTTT. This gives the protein CASSLTGANTEAFF.

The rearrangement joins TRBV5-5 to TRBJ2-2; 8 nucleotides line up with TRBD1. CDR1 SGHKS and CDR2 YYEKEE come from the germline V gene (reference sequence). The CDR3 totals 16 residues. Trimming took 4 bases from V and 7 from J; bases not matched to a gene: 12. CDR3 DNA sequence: TGTGCCAGCAGCCGCAGACAGGGGCCAGGGGTCGGGGAGCTGTTTTTT. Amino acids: CASSRRQGPGVGELFF.

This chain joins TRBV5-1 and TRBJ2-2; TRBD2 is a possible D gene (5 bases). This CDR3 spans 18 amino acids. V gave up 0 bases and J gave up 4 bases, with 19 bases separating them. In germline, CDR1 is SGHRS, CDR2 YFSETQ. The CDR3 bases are TGCGCCAGCAGCTTGGCCCCTAGCCTCAACCTGGGCACCGGGGAGCTGTTTTTT. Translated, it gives CASSLAPSLNLGTGELFF.

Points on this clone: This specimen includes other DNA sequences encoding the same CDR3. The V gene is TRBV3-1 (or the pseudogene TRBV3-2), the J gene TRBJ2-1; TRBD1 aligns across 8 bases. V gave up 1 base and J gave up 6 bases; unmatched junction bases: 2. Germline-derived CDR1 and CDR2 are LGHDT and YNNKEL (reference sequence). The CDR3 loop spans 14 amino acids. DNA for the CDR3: TGTGCCAGCAGCCAAGGTACAGGGGGCAATGAGCAGTTCTTC. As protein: CASSQGTGGNEQFF.

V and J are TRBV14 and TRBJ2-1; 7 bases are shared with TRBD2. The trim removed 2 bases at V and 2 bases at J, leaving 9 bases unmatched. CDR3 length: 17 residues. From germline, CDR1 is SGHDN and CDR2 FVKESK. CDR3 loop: CASSQFLGGGTYNEQFF. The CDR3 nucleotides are TGTGCCAGCAGCCAATTCCTGGGGGGAGGGACCTACAATGAGCAGTTCTTC. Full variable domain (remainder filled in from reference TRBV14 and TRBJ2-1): EAGVTQFPSHSVIEKGQTVTLRCDPISGHDNLYWYRRVMGKEIKFLLHFVKESKQDESGMPNNRFLAERTGGTYSTLKVQPAELEDSGVYFCASSQFLGGGTYNEQFFGPGTRLTVL.

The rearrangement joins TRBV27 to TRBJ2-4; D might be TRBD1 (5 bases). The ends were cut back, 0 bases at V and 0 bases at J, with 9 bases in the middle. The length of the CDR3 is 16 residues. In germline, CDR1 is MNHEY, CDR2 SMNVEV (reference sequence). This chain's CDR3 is CASSLSQGLAKNIQYF. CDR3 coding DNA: TGTGCCAGCAGTTTATCTCAGGGATTAGCCAAAAACATTCAGTACTTC.

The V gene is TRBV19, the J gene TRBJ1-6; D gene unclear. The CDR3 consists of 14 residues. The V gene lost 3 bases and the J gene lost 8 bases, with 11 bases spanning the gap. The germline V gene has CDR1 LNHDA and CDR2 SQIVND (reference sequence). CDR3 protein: CASSISPGDSPLHF. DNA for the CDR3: TGTGCCAGTAGTATCTCTCCCGGGGATTCACCCCTCCACTTT.

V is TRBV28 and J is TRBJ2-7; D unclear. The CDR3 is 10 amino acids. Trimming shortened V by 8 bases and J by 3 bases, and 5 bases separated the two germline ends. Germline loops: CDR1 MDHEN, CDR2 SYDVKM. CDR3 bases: TGTGCCAGCGCCGGCTACGAGCAGTACTTC. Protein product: CASAGYEQYF.

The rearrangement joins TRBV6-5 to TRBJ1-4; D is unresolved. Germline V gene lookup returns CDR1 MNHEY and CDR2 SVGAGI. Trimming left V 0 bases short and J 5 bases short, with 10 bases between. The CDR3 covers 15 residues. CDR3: CASSYSIAGNEKLFF. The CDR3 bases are TGTGCCAGCAGTTACTCGATCGCGGGGAATGAAAAACTGTTTTTT.

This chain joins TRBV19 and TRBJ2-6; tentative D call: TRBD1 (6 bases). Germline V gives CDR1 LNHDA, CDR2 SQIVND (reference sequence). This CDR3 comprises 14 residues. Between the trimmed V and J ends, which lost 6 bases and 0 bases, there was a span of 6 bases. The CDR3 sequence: CASRQGSGANVLTF. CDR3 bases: TGTGCCAGTAGACAGGGCTCTGGGGCCAACGTCCTGACTTTC.